This TCR beta chain derives from a study of CD8 T cells in ankylosing spondylitis. Findings and caveats of the study: Seemingly distinctive of ankylosing spondylitis blood was a TCR beta motif formed by eight highly homologous variants.

This clonotype has a count of ten or more. The antigen is undetermined. One entry per CDR3 protein results from TCRdb running MiXCR on the 5' RACE reads. The data show 450,000 to 550,000 distinct CDR3 sequences, about 5.4% seen once. The CDR3 loop spans 18 amino acids. Losses at the gene ends were 6 bases for V and 3 bases for J; bases not matched to a gene: 15. The sequence was obtained from a male donor with ankylosing spondylitis. The rearrangement links TRBV12-3 or TRBV12-4 to TRBJ2-4; 9 bases align to TRBD2. The sample comprised blood, either unsorted or a sorted T cell fraction (not recorded which). The CDR3 DNA reads TGTGCCAGCAGCCCGGCCAGCTTGACTAGCGGAGGCAAAAACATTCAGTACTTC. Translating gives CASSPASLTSGGKNIQYF.